Described below is a single TCR beta chain sequence and its context. Its antigen is currently unknown. The data are from a study of T cells in Graves' hyperthyroidism and ophthalmopathy. Broader study findings: In validation, the model predicted ophthalmopathy. These predictions came a median 6.5 months before onset. Stable hyperthyroidism and ophthalmopathy were separated using 13 V-J signatures. In the blood, most expanded thyroid clonotypes above 0.001 appeared as well.

The study defined stable Graves' hyperthyroidism as no ophthalmopathy progression within 18 months. CDR3 length: 13 residues. The V and J ends lost 6 bases and 8 bases respectively, with 16 bases between them. The germline CDR1 and CDR2 sequences are SGHAT and FQDESV (reference sequence). TCR beta CDR3 region amplification was performed from RNA transcripts. The HTBI primer set drove a first-round RT-PCR of the TCR CDR3. TCRdb analysed the multiplex PCR reads with MiXCR anew, one entry per CDR3 protein. The sample lists roughly 580,000 distinct CDR3 sequences, 46% occurring once. This sequence originates from a young woman with Graves' hyperthyroidism. Sequencing was performed on peripheral blood or thyroid tissue (not recorded which). The chain is built from TRBV11-1 and TRBJ1-1; a possible D gene is TRBD1 (5 bases). For the CDR3, the DNA is TGTGCCAGCAGTAGTCCTGGGACTGCCGAAGCTTTCTTT. Its translation is CASSSPGTAEAFF.